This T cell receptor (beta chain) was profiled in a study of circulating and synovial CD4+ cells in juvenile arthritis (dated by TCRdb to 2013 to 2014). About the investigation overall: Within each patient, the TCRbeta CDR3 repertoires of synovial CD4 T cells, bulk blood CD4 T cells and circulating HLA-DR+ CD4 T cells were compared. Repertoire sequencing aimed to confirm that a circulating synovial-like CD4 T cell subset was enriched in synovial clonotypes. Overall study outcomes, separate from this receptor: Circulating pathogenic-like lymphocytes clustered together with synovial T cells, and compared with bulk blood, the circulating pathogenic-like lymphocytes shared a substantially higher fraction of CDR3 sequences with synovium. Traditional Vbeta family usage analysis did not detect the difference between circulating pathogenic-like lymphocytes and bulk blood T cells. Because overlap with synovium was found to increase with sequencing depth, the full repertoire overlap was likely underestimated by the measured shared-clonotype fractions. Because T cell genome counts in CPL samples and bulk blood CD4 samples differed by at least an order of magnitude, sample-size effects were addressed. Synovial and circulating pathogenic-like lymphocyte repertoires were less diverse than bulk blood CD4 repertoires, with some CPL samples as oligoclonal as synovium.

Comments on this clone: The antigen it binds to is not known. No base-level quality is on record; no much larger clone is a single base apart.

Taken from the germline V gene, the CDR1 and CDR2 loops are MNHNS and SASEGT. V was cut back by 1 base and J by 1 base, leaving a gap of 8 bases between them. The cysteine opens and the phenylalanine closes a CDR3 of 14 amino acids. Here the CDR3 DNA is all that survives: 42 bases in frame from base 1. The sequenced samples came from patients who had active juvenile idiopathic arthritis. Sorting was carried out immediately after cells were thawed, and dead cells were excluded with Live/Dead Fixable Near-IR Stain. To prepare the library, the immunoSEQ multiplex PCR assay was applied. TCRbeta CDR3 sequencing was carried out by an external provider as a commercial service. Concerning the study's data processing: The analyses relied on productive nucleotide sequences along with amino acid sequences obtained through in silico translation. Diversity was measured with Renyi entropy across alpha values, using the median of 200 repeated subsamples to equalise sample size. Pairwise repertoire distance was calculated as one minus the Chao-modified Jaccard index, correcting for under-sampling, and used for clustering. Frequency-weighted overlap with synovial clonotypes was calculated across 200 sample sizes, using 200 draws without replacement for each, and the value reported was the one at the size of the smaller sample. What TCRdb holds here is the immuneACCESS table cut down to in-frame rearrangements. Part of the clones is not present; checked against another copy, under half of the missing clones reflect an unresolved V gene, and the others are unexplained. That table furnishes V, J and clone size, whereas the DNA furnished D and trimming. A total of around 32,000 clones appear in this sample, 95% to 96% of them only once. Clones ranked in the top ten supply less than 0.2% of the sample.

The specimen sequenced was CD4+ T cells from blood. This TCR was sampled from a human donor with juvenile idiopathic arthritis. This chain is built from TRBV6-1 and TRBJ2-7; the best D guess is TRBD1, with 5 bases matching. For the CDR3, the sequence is CASSEGQGSYEQYF. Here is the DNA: TGTGCCAGCAGTGAAGGGCAGGGTTCCTACGAGCAGTACTTC.